This T cell receptor (beta chain) was sequenced during a study of T-cell memory formation after mild COVID-19. For the study at large: Most TCR clusters belonged to a single donor.

General study results and limits: Chiefly within CM and EM were the contracting CD4+ clones; CD8+ ones were within EMRA. Contracting clones, day 15 to 85, had balanced CD4/CD8, and later expanders favored CD4+.

This clonotype was detected only a few times. Its antigen is unidentified. TCRdb independently ran MiXCR on the 5' RACE reads; one entry per CDR3 protein. The sample lists 250,000 to 350,000 distinct CDR3 sequences, roughly a fifth occurring once. The CDR3 length is 13 residues. CDR1 and CDR2 from the germline V gene are SGHNT and YENEEA. V was clipped by 3 bases and J by 3 bases, with 8 bases between them. This clonotype was sampled from a young man who had mild COVID-19 (a few samples of this study predate the infection). Cell type and time point are not known. The sequencing input was PBMCs or a T cell subset sorted from them (not recorded which). V and J are TRBV11-3 and TRBJ1-1; D is uncertain. CDR3 residues: CASSFEEDTEAFF. CDR3 in DNA: TGTGCCAGCAGCTTTGAAGAGGACACTGAAGCTTTCTTT.